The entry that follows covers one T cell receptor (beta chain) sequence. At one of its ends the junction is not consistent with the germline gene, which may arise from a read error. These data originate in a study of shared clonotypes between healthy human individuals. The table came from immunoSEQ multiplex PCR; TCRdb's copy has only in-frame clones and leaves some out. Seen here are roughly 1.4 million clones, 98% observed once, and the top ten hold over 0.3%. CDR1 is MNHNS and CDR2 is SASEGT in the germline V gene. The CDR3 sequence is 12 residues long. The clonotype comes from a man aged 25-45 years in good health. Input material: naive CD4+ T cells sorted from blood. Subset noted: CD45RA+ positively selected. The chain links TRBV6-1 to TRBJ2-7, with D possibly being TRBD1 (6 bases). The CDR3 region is CASSEGYRALPF. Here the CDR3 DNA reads TGTGCCAGCAGTGAAGGGTACAGGGCCCTTCCCTTC.